This T cell receptor (beta chain) was captured by sequencing in a study of cytomegalovirus exposure and HLA in healthy donors. Use of 60 Vbeta and 13 Jbeta primers characterized the PCR. The table came from immunoSEQ multiplex PCR; TCRdb's copy has only in-frame clones and leaves some out. In the table there are around 140,000 clones, 76% of which are singletons. The CDR3 covers 12 residues. Between the trimmed V and J ends, which lost 7 bases and 8 bases, there was a span of 13 bases. Germline values: CDR1 LNHDA, CDR2 SQIVND (reference sequence). Sequencing was done on a sample of PBMCs. This receptor was obtained from a female donor in good health and CMV-seropositive. The rearrangement uses TRBV19 and TRBJ2-3, with unresolved D. The CDR3 coding sequence is TGTGCCAGTACCACCGGGTTGGGTACGCAGTATTTT. Encoded protein: CASTTGLGTQYF.